These 27 T cell receptor beta chains were sequenced from one sample in a study of blood T cell repertoires in COVID-19. Sequencing was performed with immunoSEQ multiplex PCR; in TCRdb, only in-frame clones are kept and a portion is missing. The sample includes hundreds of thousands of clones, around 81% seen only once; the top ten take around 7.5%. The sequenced material came from peripheral blood. All receptors come from a woman aged 80 or over with COVID-19, enrolled during active disease.

The J gene is TRBJ1-1, the V gene TRBV30; no reliable D call. V was pared by 0 bases and J by 8 bases, with 13 bases between. Germline CDR1 GTSNPN, CDR2 SVGIG (reference sequence). This CDR3 is built from 13 residues. The CDR3 sequence is CAWSVREGGEAFF. The CDR3 DNA is TGTGCCTGGAGTGTGCGAGAGGGTGGGGAAGCTTTCTTT.

V is TRBV7-2 and J is TRBJ1-4; possible D gene TRBD1, 6 bases. The germline V gene encodes CDR1 SGHTA and CDR2 FQGNSA. The CDR3 contains 15 residues. With 5 bases removed from V and 0 bases from J, the gap between germline ends came to 10 bases. CDR3 protein: CASSPRTATNEKLFF. DNA of the CDR3: TGTGCCAGCAGCCCACGGACAGCAACTAATGAAAAACTGTTTTTT.

J is TRBJ1-2 and V is TRBV5-4; D remains ambiguous. The CDR3 sequence is 13 residues long. Trimming removed 0 bases at V and 8 bases at J, with 11 bases between. The germline V gene encodes CDR1 SGHNT and CDR2 YYREEE (reference sequence). CDR3 protein: CASSLVATRGYTF. CDR3 nucleotide sequence: TGTGCCAGCAGCTTGGTAGCCACACGGGGCTACACCTTC.

CDR3 DNA: TGTGCCAGCAGCCAAGATTTCAGGTCGGACGAGCAGTACTTC. Encoded protein: CASSQDFRSDEQYF. The chain combines TRBV3-1 (or the pseudogene TRBV3-2) with TRBJ2-7, with no clear D. Trimming took 0 bases from V and 5 from J, leaving 11 bases between them. The CDR3 runs to 14 residues. Germline assignment: CDR1 LGHDT and CDR2 YNNKEL (reference sequence).

J is TRBJ1-3 and V is TRBV10-2; D is possibly TRBD1 (5 bases). The CDR3 contains 15 residues. Germline-derived CDR1 and CDR2 are WSHSY and SAAADI. Trimming stripped 8 bases from V and 0 bases from J, with 14 bases between. CDR3 amino acids: CASEGGAASGNTIYF. CDR3 DNA sequence: TGCGCCAGCGAGGGAGGGGCGGCCTCTGGAAACACCATATATTTT.

This chain uses TRBV28 with TRBJ1-5, with D possibly being TRBD1 (5 bases). Looked up from germline, CDR1 is MDHEN and CDR2 is SYDVKM. CDR3 length: 16 residues. The V and J ends lost 2 bases and 2 bases respectively, with 13 bases between them. The CDR3 spells CASSLKSWGGNQPQHF. CDR3 DNA sequence: TGTGCCAGCAGTTTAAAATCATGGGGGGGCAATCAGCCCCAGCATTTT. Filled out from reference TRBV28 and TRBJ1-5, the complete variable domain reads DVKVTQSSRYLVKRTGEKVFLECVQDMDHENMFWYRQDPGLGLRLIYFSYDVKMKEKGDIPEGYSVSREKKERFSLILESASTNQTSMYLCASSLKSWGGNQPQHFGDGTRLSIL.

The chain couples TRBV7-2 to TRBJ2-3; a possible D gene is TRBD1 (6 bases). This CDR3 region has 14 residues. Trimming cost V 4 bases and J 0 bases, with 8 bases left between them. Germline-derived CDR1 and CDR2 are SGHTA and FQGNSA. The DNA for the CDR3 is TGTGCCAGCAGCTCAGACAGGAGCACAGATACGCAGTATTTT. Its protein is CASSSDRSTDTQYF.

The genes are TRBV19 and TRBJ1-5, with a tentative D call TRBD1 (5 bases). The CDR3 totals 16 residues. The germline V and J ends were trimmed by 5 bases and 0 bases, with 14 bases remaining between them. CDR1 is LNHDA and CDR2 is SQIVND in the germline V gene (reference sequence). Here the CDR3 DNA reads TGTGCCAGTAGTCGGGGGGTGGAGTATAGCAATCAGCCCCAGCATTTT. Protein product: CASSRGVEYSNQPQHF.

The V gene is TRBV1, the J gene TRBJ1-3. TRBV1 is tagged as a pseudogene. This CDR3 has 16 amino acids. CDR3 in amino acids: CTSSQDTRSSGNTIYF. DNA for the CDR3: TGCACCAGCAGCCAAGATACACGGAGCTCTGGAAACACCATATATTTT.

The chain employs TRBV25-1 and TRBJ2-5, with D unresolved. CDR1 and CDR2 (germline): MGHDK, SYGVNS. Trimming took 0 bases from V and 1 from J, leaving 3 bases between them. The CDR3 contains 13 residues. CDR3 sequence: CASSEYGQETQYF. The CDR3 DNA reads TGTGCCAGCAGTGAATACGGCCAAGAGACCCAGTACTTC.

The rearrangement joins TRBV24-1 to TRBJ1-5; TRBD1 agrees at 9 bases. CDR1 and CDR2 from the germline V gene are KGHDR and SFDVKD. J was trimmed by 3 bases and V by 8 bases; bases with no gene match: 7. The CDR3 is 15 amino acids. CDR3 region: CATTRDRVDNQPQHF. As DNA, the CDR3 is TGTGCCACCACCCGGGACAGGGTTGACAATCAGCCCCAGCATTTT.

A word on this clone: Other nucleotide sequences in the sample specify the same CDR3. The V call is TRBV18, the J call TRBJ1-4; TRBD1 matches at 9 bases. The V segment lost 6 bases and the J segment 5 bases; nucleotides outside the gene matches: 4. The CDR3 spans 14 residues. From germline, CDR1 is KGHSH and CDR2 LQKENI. This chain's CDR3 is CASSPGTGNEKLFF. CDR3 nucleotides: TGTGCCAGCTCGCCCGGGACAGGGAATGAAAAACTGTTTTTT.

V usage is TRBV2 and J usage is TRBJ1-5; D is undetermined. Germline V gene data show CDR1 as SNHLY and CDR2 as FYNNEI. The V end lost 1 base, the J end lost 6 bases, and 10 bases lay between the germline ends. The CDR3 covers 14 residues. The CDR3 sequence is CASSEGFEVQPQHF. CDR3 DNA: TGTGCCAGCAGTGAAGGGTTTGAGGTTCAGCCCCAGCATTTT. Combining the CDR3 with reference TRBV2 and TRBJ1-5 gives the whole variable domain EPEVTQTPSHQVTQMGQEVILRCVPISNHLYFYWYRQILGQKVEFLVSFYNNEISEKSEIFDDQFSVERPDGSNFTLKIRSTKLEDSAMYFCASSEGFEVQPQHFGDGTRLSIL.

The CDR3 DNA sequence: TGTGCCAGCAGTCCCACAAACTATGGCTACACCTTC. Translation gives CASSPTNYGYTF. The chain carries TRBV6-1 and TRBJ1-2; no firm D call. The germline V and J ends were trimmed by 5 bases and 2 bases, with 6 bases remaining between them. CDR3 length: 12 residues. CDR1 is MNHNS, CDR2 SASEGT, per germline.

V gene TRBV29-1 combines with J gene TRBJ1-1, with D maybe TRBD1 (5 bases). Germline values: CDR1 SQVTM, CDR2 ANQGSEA. This CDR3 comprises 13 residues. Trimming left V 7 bases short and J 0 bases short, with 12 bases between. The CDR3 coding sequence is TGCAGCGCGTTGACAGACTTGAACACTGAAGCTTTCTTT. This encodes CSALTDLNTEAFF.

V usage is TRBV28 and J usage is TRBJ1-2, with TRBD1 identical over 7 bases. CDR1 and CDR2 (germline): MDHEN, SYDVKM. The CDR3 sequence is 14 residues long. V shed 6 bases, J shed 5 bases, and the junction held 9 bases outside the gene matches. CDR3 loop: CASSTGTEFYGYTF. The CDR3 bases are TGTGCCAGCAGCACCGGGACAGAATTTTATGGCTACACCTTC.

This clone was recorded a few times. This chain connects TRBV18 to TRBJ2-3, with D maybe TRBD2 (5 bases). The CDR3 runs to 18 residues. V dropped 3 bases and J dropped 0 bases, with 19 bases sitting between them. The germline V gene has CDR1 KGHSH and CDR2 LQKENI. CDR3 loop: CASSPTEGVPTSTDTQYF. The DNA for the CDR3 is TGTGCCAGCTCACCTACTGAGGGAGTACCCACTAGCACAGATACGCAGTATTTT.

This clone has a handful of counts. The chain uses TRBV10-2 and TRBJ1-1; 10 positions match TRBD1. The junction had 6 bases not matched to a gene; V was cut back by 4 bases and J by 4 bases. The CDR3 consists of 15 residues. Germline values: CDR1 WSHSY, CDR2 SAAADI. CDR3: CASSADRGRGTEAFF. As DNA, the CDR3 is TGCGCCAGCAGTGCTGACAGGGGGCGAGGCACTGAAGCTTTCTTT.

The rearrangement joins TRBV18 to TRBJ2-5, with 11 bases that match TRBD2. V lost 6 bases to trimming and J lost 3 bases; unmatched junction nucleotides: 6. The V gene's germline CDR1 is KGHSH and CDR2 LQKENI. This CDR3 is 15 amino acids long. The CDR3 bases are TGTGCCAGCTCGCGGACTAGCGGGCTCGAAGAGACCCAGTACTTC. Translated, it gives CASSRTSGLEETQYF.

The chain couples TRBV19 to TRBJ2-7, with D unresolved. This CDR3 has 15 residues. Germline assignment: CDR1 LNHDA and CDR2 SQIVND (reference sequence). The germline V and J ends were trimmed by 6 bases and 2 bases, with 17 bases remaining between them. CDR3 in DNA: TGTGCCAGTAGCATCCTTGGGCAAGGCACCTACGAGCAGTACTTC. It is translated as CASSILGQGTYEQYF.

The rearrangement links TRBV7-9 to TRBJ1-5, with a possible D match to TRBD1 (5 bases). V lost 5 bases, J lost 3 bases, and 8 bases lay in between. The length of the CDR3 is 13 residues. Germline loops: CDR1 SEHNR, CDR2 FQNEAQ (reference sequence). The CDR3 reads CASSPTDNQPQHF. The CDR3 DNA reads as TGTGCCAGCAGCCCGACAGACAATCAGCCCCAGCATTTT.

Written as DNA, the CDR3 is TGTGCCAGCAGGGGGTCAGGACTCTACGAGCAGTACTTC. This encodes CASRGSGLYEQYF. J is TRBJ2-7 and V is TRBV28, with a possible D match to TRBD2 (5 bases). V was trimmed by 6 bases and J by 3 bases, leaving 12 bases between them. The CDR3 spans 13 residues. Germline V lookup: CDR1 MDHEN, CDR2 SYDVKM.

J is TRBJ2-7 and V is TRBV11-2; TRBD1 agrees at 8 bases. Germline loops: CDR1 SGHAT, CDR2 FQNNGV. With V trimmed by 5 bases and J by 9 bases, 9 bases remained unmatched. The length of the CDR3 is 13 residues. The DNA of the CDR3 is TGTGCCAGCAGCAAACCTACAGGGGGTGGGCAGTACTTC. As protein: CASSKPTGGGQYF.

On this clone itself: One junction end disagrees with the germline gene, perhaps due to a read error. This chain links TRBV5-6 with TRBJ1-2, with D maybe TRBD1 (5 bases). Germline CDR1 SGHDT, CDR2 YYEEEE. This CDR3 comprises 13 residues. CDR3 region: CASSLAGHYGHTF. Here the CDR3 DNA reads TGTGCCAGCAGCTTGGCAGGGCACTATGGCCACACCTTC.

The chain has TRBV18 and TRBJ2-2; 11 bases are shared with TRBD2. Germline V gives CDR1 KGHSH, CDR2 LQKENI. CDR3 length equals 15 residues. With V trimmed by 9 bases and J by 6 bases, 9 bases remained unmatched. CDR3 residues: CASSYTSGRPGELFF. The CDR3 DNA reads TGTGCCAGTTCTTACACTAGCGGGAGACCCGGGGAGCTGTTTTTT.

This clone showed up just a few times. V and J are TRBV10-3 and TRBJ2-1; 8 nucleotides agree with TRBD1. Germline V CDR1 and CDR2: ENHRY, SYGVKD. The junction had 2 bases not matched to a gene; V was cut back by 4 bases and J by 9 bases. The CDR3 consists of 12 residues. As DNA, the CDR3 is TGTGCCATCAGTGGGACAGGGAGTGAGCAGTTCTTC. Translating gives CAISGTGSEQFF.

The J gene is TRBJ1-5, the V gene TRBV11-2, with TRBD1 identical over 8 bases. Germline trimming cut 5 bases from V and 4 bases from J; bases unmatched to any gene: 4. The CDR3 contains 14 residues. The germline gives CDR1 SGHAT, CDR2 FQNNGV. The CDR3 DNA reads as TGTGCCAGCAGCCCCGACAGGGGTAATCAGCCCCAGCATTTT. It is translated as CASSPDRGNQPQHF. The full variable domain, in which reference TRBV11-2 and TRBJ1-5 provide the parts outside the CDR3, is EAGVAQSPRYKIIEKRQSVAFWCNPISGHATLYWYQQILGQGPKLLIQFQNNGVVDDSQLPKDRFSAERLKGVDSTLKIQPAKLEDSAVYLCASSPDRGNQPQHFGDGTRLSIL.